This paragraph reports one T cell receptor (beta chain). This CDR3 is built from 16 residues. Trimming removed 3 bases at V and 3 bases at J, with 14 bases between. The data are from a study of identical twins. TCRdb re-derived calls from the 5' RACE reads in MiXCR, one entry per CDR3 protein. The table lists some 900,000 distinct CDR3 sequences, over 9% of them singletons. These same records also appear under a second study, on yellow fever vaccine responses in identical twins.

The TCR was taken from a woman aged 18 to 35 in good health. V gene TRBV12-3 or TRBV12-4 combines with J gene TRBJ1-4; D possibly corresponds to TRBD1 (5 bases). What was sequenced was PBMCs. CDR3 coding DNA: TGTGCCAGCAGTTTTAGAGGGGCATGGGCTAATGAAAAACTGTTTTTT. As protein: CASSFRGAWANEKLFF.